A selection of T cell receptor beta chains follows, all from one sample in a study of vaccination and CD4 T cells after COVID-19. No cognate antigen is known for these TCRs. One entry per CDR3 protein results from TCRdb running MiXCR on the PCR reads. The sample holds 15,000 to 20,000 distinct CDR3 sequences, roughly 56% seen once. The specimen comprised CD4+ T cells from blood, cultured in vitro, sampled after SARS-CoV-2 vaccination. The receptors derive from a human donor who had recovered from COVID-19. Both conserved end residues are part of each CDR3. Fields, in order: J gene, clone size, D gene, V gene, CDR3 DNA, CDR3 protein. D genes are given only for firm matches. Clone size is given for some rows only: seen once, a few or many times, or a class if the clone is expanded.

J gene: TRBJ2-7; clone size: -; D gene: TRBD2; V gene: TRBV6-1; CDR3 DNA: TGTGCCAGCACCGAGGGACTAGTCTCCTACGAGCAGTACTTC; CDR3 protein: CASTEGLVSYEQYF
J gene: TRBJ1-6; clone size: -; D gene: -; V gene: TRBV20-1; CDR3 DNA: TGCAGTGCTAGATCCGCAGGAACACTGCCAGGCGAGTCCCTCCACTTT; CDR3 protein: CSARSAGTLPGESLHF
J gene: TRBJ2-3; clone size: -; D gene: TRBD2; V gene: TRBV27; CDR3 DNA: TGTGCCAGCAGCCGATATCCGGGACTAGCGGGAGGCTCCACAGATACGCAGTATTTT; CDR3 protein: CASSRYPGLAGGSTDTQYF
J gene: TRBJ1-6; clone size: few; D gene: -; V gene: TRBV20-1; CDR3 DNA: TGCAGTGCTAGTTCCTCCCTCGGGGATTCACCCCTCCACTTT; CDR3 protein: CSASSSLGDSPLHF
J gene: TRBJ1-6; clone size: few; D gene: -; V gene: TRBV7-9; CDR3 DNA: TGTGCCAGCAGAAATTACCGGGACTTGAATTCACCCCTCCACTTT; CDR3 protein: CASRNYRDLNSPLHF
J gene: TRBJ2-7; clone size: -; D gene: TRBD1; V gene: TRBV11-3; CDR3 DNA: TGTGCCAGCAGCGATCGATGGGGGACAGGGAGGGCCTCCTACGAGCAGTACTTC; CDR3 protein: CASSDRWGTGRASYEQYF
J gene: TRBJ2-6; clone size: -; D gene: -; V gene: TRBV5-4; CDR3 DNA: TGTGCCAGCAGCTTGGCCCCGTGGGAAGTAACTGGGGCCAACGTCCTGACTTTC; CDR3 protein: CASSLAPWEVTGANVLTF
J gene: TRBJ1-5; clone size: -; D gene: -; V gene: TRBV5-1; CDR3 DNA: TGCGCCAGCAGCTTGGCGGGGGGTGGGCAGCCCCAGCATTTT; CDR3 protein: CASSLAGGGQPQHF
J gene: TRBJ1-1; clone size: -; D gene: -; V gene: TRBV20-1; CDR3 DNA: TGCAGTGCCACTAGGGCACAGACGAGGTTCCCTGAAGCTTTCTTT; CDR3 protein: CSATRAQTRFPEAFF
J gene: TRBJ1-6; clone size: -; D gene: TRBD1; V gene: TRBV16; CDR3 DNA: TGTGCCAGCAGCCAATGGGGGACAGCCACGATTAATTCACCCCTCCACTTT; CDR3 protein: CASSQWGTATINSPLHF
J gene: TRBJ2-2; clone size: -; D gene: TRBD2; V gene: TRBV9; CDR3 DNA: TGTGCCAGCAGCGTGCTAGCGGCTAACACCGGGGAGCTGTTTTTT; CDR3 protein: CASSVLAANTGELFF
J gene: TRBJ2-3; clone size: few; D gene: TRBD2; V gene: TRBV6-1; CDR3 DNA: TGTGCCAGCAGCCGACATGCCTCGGGGCTAGCGGGGACCACAGATACGCAGTATTTT; CDR3 protein: CASSRHASGLAGTTDTQYF
J gene: TRBJ1-2; clone size: -; D gene: TRBD1; V gene: TRBV2; CDR3 DNA: TGTGCCAGCTCCGTATCCCCGGGACAGGGTTACACCTTC; CDR3 protein: CASSVSPGQGYTF
J gene: TRBJ1-1; clone size: -; D gene: -; V gene: TRBV11-3; CDR3 DNA: TGTGCCAGCAGCTCCCACAGAGGACAAGTAGGCACTGAAGCTTTCTTT; CDR3 protein: CASSSHRGQVGTEAFF
J gene: TRBJ2-5; clone size: -; D gene: TRBD2; V gene: TRBV20-1; CDR3 DNA: TGCAGTGCTAGAGTATGGACTAGCGCTCAAGAGACCCAGTACTTC; CDR3 protein: CSARVWTSAQETQYF
J gene: TRBJ2-7; clone size: -; D gene: -; V gene: TRBV11-3; CDR3 DNA: TGTGCCAGCAGCTTTCCTCCCTCCTACGAGCAGTACTTC; CDR3 protein: CASSFPPSYEQYF
J gene: TRBJ2-7; clone size: -; D gene: -; V gene: TRBV11-3; CDR3 DNA: TGTGCCAGCAGCTTAGAGGACAGCAACTACGAGCAGTACTTC; CDR3 protein: CASSLEDSNYEQYF